The 10 T cell receptor beta chains in this list originate from one sample, sequenced in a study of T cells after yellow fever vaccination. One entry per CDR3 protein results from TCRdb running MiXCR on the 5' RACE reads. This table holds 25,000 to 30,000 distinct CDR3 sequences, 5.5% to 8% found once. Source: PBMCs, either bulk or a sorted T-cell subset (CD4+, CD8+, memory, or dextramer-sorted; not recorded which), taken on the day of the yellow fever booster vaccination. The receptors derive from a man younger than 40 who received the YFV17D yellow fever vaccine.

This clonotype came up a few times. The chain links TRBV6-1 to TRBJ1-1; 8 nucleotides match TRBD1. Germline V lookup: CDR1 MNHNS, CDR2 SASEGT. The V gene end was trimmed by 7 bases and the J gene end by 1 base; junction bases not matched to a gene: 17. The CDR3 has 18 residues. The CDR3 spells CASIPPDRGGFRNTEAFF. The DNA of the CDR3 is TGTGCCAGCATCCCTCCTGACAGGGGTGGGTTCAGGAACACTGAAGCTTTCTTT.

This clonotype was counted many times. The J gene is TRBJ2-4, the V gene TRBV6-1, with a weak D call TRBD2 (5 bases). This CDR3 region has 13 residues. Trimming took 6 bases from V and 4 from J, leaving 10 bases between them. Germline V lookup: CDR1 MNHNS, CDR2 SASEGT. The CDR3 here is CASRPAGKNIQYF. Written as DNA, the CDR3 is TGTGCCAGCAGGCCGGCGGGTAAAAACATTCAGTACTTC.

This clonotype was picked up a small number of times. The rearrangement joins TRBV20-1 to TRBJ2-5; no firm D call. The germline V and J ends were trimmed by 0 bases and 5 bases, with 19 bases remaining between them. The germline V gene encodes CDR1 DFQATT and CDR2 SNEGSKA (reference sequence). The length of the CDR3 is 16 residues. The CDR3 coding sequence is TGCAGTGCTAGAGATTCTAAGCGACAACCTCGGGAGACCCAGTACTTC. This sequence encodes CSARDSKRQPRETQYF.

J is TRBJ2-7 and V is TRBV30; D is unresolved. Germline CDR1 and CDR2: GTSNPN and SVGIG (reference sequence). This CDR3 spans 14 amino acids. V was trimmed by 4 bases and J by 3 bases, leaving 16 bases between them. Here the CDR3 reads CAWTLGSLGYEQYF. The CDR3 DNA follows: TGTGCCTGGACCTTAGGGTCATTAGGCTACGAGCAGTACTTC.

This clonotype was found many times. CDR3 coding DNA: TGCAGTGCTAGAGGTCCACTGATTGGAGAGACCCAGTACTTC. Its translation is CSARGPLIGETQYF. This chain links TRBV20-1 with TRBJ2-5; D unresolved. Germline V lookup: CDR1 DFQATT, CDR2 SNEGSKA (reference sequence). The V and J ends lost 1 base and 4 bases respectively, with 13 bases between them. This CDR3 contains 14 residues.

This clonotype was seen many times. The rearrangement links TRBV3-1 to TRBJ1-1; D unresolved. The CDR3 contains 12 residues. CDR1 is LGHDT and CDR2 is YNNKEL in the germline V gene (reference sequence). Trimming took off 1 base at V and 7 bases at J, with 7 bases between the two ends. CDR3 sequence reads: CASSQAGNEAFF. CDR3 nucleotides: TGTGCCAGCAGCCAAGCGGGAAATGAAGCTTTCTTT. Supplemented by reference TRBV3-1 and TRBJ1-1, the full variable domain reads DTAVSQTPKYLVTQMGNDKSIKCEQNLGHDTMYWYKQDSKKFLKIMFSYNNKELIINETVPNRFSPKSPDKAHLNLHINSLELGDSAVYFCASSQAGNEAFFGQGTRLTVV.

This clonotype was picked up many times. The chain couples TRBV5-5 to TRBJ1-5; 7 bases map to TRBD1. Germline V gives CDR1 SGHKS, CDR2 YYEKEE (reference sequence). With 0 bases clipped from V and 6 bases from J, the junction kept 6 bases outside the gene matches. CDR3 length equals 15 residues. The CDR3 sequence: CASSLGQGFGQPQHF. CDR3 DNA sequence: TGTGCCAGCAGCTTGGGACAGGGCTTTGGTCAGCCCCAGCATTTT.

This clonotype has a count of ten or more. The chain combines TRBV7-2 with TRBJ2-3; 7 bases line up with TRBD1. V lost 5 bases and J lost 1; bases outside the gene matches: 6. CDR3 length equals 15 residues. Per the germline V gene, CDR1 is SGHTA and CDR2 is FQGNSA. The CDR3 nucleotides are TGTGCCAGCAGCCCTCGGGACAGCCGCACAGATACGCAGTATTTT. It specifies CASSPRDSRTDTQYF.

In this sample, this clonotype turned up many times. A junction boundary mismatches the germline segment, possibly from a read error. The genes are TRBV2 and TRBJ2-7, with D hard to call. Germline CDR1 is SNHLY and CDR2 is FYNNEI. The CDR3 spans 12 residues. Here the CDR3 reads CASSEPPSEEYF. DNA for the CDR3: TGTGCCAGCAGTGAACCCCCCAGCGAGGAGTACTTC.

Concerning this clonotype: This sequence may be a read error, since a much larger clone differs from it by one base. This sequence joins TRBV11-3 and TRBJ2-1, with D perhaps assigned TRBD1 or TRBD2 (7 bases each). The length of the CDR3 is 15 residues. CDR1 is SGHNT and CDR2 is YENEEA in the germline V gene. The CDR3 DNA reads TGTGCCAGCAGCCAGGGGGGGGACAACTACAATGAGCGGTTCTTC. It translates to CASSQGGDNYNERFF.